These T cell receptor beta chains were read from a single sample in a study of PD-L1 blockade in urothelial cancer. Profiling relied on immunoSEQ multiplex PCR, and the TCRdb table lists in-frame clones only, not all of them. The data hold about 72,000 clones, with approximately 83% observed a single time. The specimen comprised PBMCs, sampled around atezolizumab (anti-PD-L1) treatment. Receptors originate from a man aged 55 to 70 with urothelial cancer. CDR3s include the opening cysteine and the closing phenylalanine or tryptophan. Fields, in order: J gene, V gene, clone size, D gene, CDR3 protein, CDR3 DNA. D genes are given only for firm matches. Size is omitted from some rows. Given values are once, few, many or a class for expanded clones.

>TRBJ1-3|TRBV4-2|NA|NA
CASSQGPPGGGNTIYF
TGTGCCAGCAGCCAGGGCCCCCCGGGGGGTGGAAACACCATATATTTT
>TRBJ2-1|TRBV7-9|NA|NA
CASSSTPGSYNEQFF
TGTGCCAGCAGCTCGACCCCCGGGTCCTACAATGAGCAGTTCTTC
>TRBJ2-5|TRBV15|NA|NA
CATSREKEGGETQHF
TGTGCCACCAGCAGAGAAAAAGAGGGTGGCGAGACCCAGCACTTC
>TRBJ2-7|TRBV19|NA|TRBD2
CATKASGDYEQYF
TGTGCCACCAAGGCCAGCGGGGACTACGAGCAGTACTTC
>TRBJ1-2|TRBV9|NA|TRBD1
CASSVGDRLIDGGYTF
TGTGCCAGCAGCGTAGGGGACAGGCTGATCGATGGAGGCTACACCTTC
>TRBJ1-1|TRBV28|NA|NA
CASSSPGRGVEAFF
TGTGCCAGCAGCTCCCCGGGGCGGGGAGTTGAAGCTTTCTTT
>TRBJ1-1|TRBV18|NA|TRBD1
CASSPWTGGRTEAFF
TGTGCCAGCTCACCGTGGACAGGGGGGAGAACTGAAGCTTTCTTT
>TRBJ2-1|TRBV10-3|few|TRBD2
CAISDEVAGGVYNEQFF
TGTGCCATCAGTGACGAAGTTGCGGGGGGGGTCTACAATGAGCAGTTCTTC
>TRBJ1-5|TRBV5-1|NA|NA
CASSLDGQGTQPQHF
TGCGCCAGCAGCTTGGACGGGCAGGGGACTCAGCCCCAGCATTTT
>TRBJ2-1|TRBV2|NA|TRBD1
CASSETRGYNEQFF
TGTGCCAGCAGTGAAACCAGGGGGTACAATGAGCAGTTCTTC
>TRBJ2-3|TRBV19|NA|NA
CASSPSSDTQYF
TGTGCCAGTAGTCCAAGCTCTGATACGCAGTATTTT
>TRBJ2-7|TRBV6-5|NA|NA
CASSSSQGLQEQYF
TGTGCCAGCAGTTCTAGTCAGGGCCTGCAAGAGCAGTACTTC
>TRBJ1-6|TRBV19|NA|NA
CASSIGAGKDYDSPLHF
TGTGCCAGTAGTATTGGTGCGGGGAAAGATTATGATTCACCCCTCCACTTT
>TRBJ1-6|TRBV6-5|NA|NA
CASSPFGGSPLHF
TGCGCCAGCAGCCCGTTCGGGGGATCACCCCTCCACTTT
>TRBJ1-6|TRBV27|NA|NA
CASSRARGVPPYNSPLHF
TGTGCCAGCAGTAGGGCCCGGGGGGTTCCCCCCTATAATTCACCCCTCCACTTT
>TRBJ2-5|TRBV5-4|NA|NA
CASSLKTAETQYF
TGTGCCAGCAGCTTGAAGACAGCCGAGACCCAGTACTTC
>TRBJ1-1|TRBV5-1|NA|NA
CASSLRESYTEAFF
TGCGCCAGCAGCTTGAGAGAGAGTTACACTGAAGCTTTCTTT
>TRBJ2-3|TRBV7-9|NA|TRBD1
CASSSRKDRVADTQYF
TGTGCCAGCAGCTCCAGAAAAGACAGGGTCGCAGATACGCAGTATTTT
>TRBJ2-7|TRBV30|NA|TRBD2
CAWSGPYGLAGLSYEQYF
TGTGCCTGGAGTGGCCCCTACGGACTAGCGGGGCTCTCCTACGAGCAGTACTTC
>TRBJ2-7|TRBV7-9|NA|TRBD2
CASSLGGGTTEQYF
TGTGCCAGCAGCTTGGGGGGGGGAACTACCGAGCAGTACTTC
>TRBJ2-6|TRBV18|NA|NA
CASSRSTGDSGANVLTF
TGTGCCAGCTCACGGTCGACAGGAGATTCTGGGGCCAACGTCCTGACTTTC
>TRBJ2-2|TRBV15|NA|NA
CATSDQVARVTGELFF
TGTGCCACCAGCGATCAAGTTGCCCGAGTCACCGGGGAGCTGTTTTTT
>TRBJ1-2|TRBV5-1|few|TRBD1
CASSLVYRGRNDGYTF
TGCGCCAGCAGCTTGGTGTACAGGGGGCGGAACGATGGCTACACCTTC
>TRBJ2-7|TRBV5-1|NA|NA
CASSLDGAGWSHEQYF
TGCGCCAGCAGCTTGGATGGAGCAGGGTGGAGTCACGAGCAGTACTTC
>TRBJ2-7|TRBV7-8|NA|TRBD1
CASRMPATGQTYEQYF
TGTGCCAGCAGGATGCCAGCTACGGGACAGACCTACGAGCAGTACTTC
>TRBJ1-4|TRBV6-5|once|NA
CASSFNEKLFF
TGTGCCAGCAGCTTTAATGAAAAACTGTTTTTT
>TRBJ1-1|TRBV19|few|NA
CASSIIVNTEAFF
TGTGCCAGTAGTATAATCGTGAACACTGAAGCTTTCTTT
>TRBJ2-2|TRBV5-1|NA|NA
CASSLGSQGGGELFF
TGCGCCAGCAGCTTGGGAAGCCAGGGTGGCGGGGAGCTGTTTTTT
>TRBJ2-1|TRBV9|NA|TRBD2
CASSVDGSGNYNEQFF
TGTGCCAGCAGCGTAGACGGTAGCGGGAACTACAATGAGCAGTTCTTC
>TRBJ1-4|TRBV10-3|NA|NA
CAISAGSGGEKLFF
TGTGCCATCAGTGCAGGGTCTGGCGGTGAAAAACTGTTTTTT
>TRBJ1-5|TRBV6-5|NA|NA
CASRGEVDQPQHF
TGTGCCAGCAGGGGGGAGGTGGATCAGCCCCAGCATTTT
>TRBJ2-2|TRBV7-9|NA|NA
CASSWGPLNTGELFF
TGTGCCAGCAGCTGGGGGCCTTTAAACACCGGGGAGCTGTTTTTT
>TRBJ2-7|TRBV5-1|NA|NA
CARVVSEQYF
TGCGCCAGAGTAGTTTCCGAGCAGTACTTC
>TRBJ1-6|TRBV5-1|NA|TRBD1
CASSFQTGGLNSPLHF
TGCGCCAGCAGCTTTCAGACAGGGGGCTTGAATTCACCCCTCCACTTT
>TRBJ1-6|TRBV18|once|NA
CASSPNSQNNSPLHF
TGTGCCAGCTCACCTAACAGCCAAAATAATTCACCCCTCCACTTT
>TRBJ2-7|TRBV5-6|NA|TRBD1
CASSLGQGAVEQYF
TGTGCCAGCAGCTTGGGACAGGGGGCCGTCGAGCAGTACTTC
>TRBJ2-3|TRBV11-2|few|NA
CASSLAEVADTQYF
TGTGCCAGCAGCTTAGCAGAGGTTGCAGATACGCAGTATTTT
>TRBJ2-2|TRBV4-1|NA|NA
CASSQGVLAANTGELFF
TGCGCCAGCAGCCAAGGAGTGTTAGCGGCGAACACCGGGGAGCTGTTTTTT